This T cell receptor (beta chain) was identified in a study of spatial heterogeneity in lung cancer. Stated time point: blood at routine non-recurrence follow-up after resection. No cell sorting; template was whole RNA from tumor, lung tissue or PBMC. The CDR3 is 14 amino acids. Germline-derived CDR1 and CDR2 are SGHTA and FQGNSA. V lost 7 bases and J lost 0, with 12 bases in between. Study-wide points: Ubiquitous expanded tumor TCRs showed up in blood more at resection than follow-up.

At least ten counts were recorded for this clonotype. Antigen specificity is unknown. TCRdb processed the 5' RACE reads anew with MiXCR; each CDR3 protein has one entry. The sample consists of around 27,000 distinct CDR3 sequences, approximately 6% of them appearing once. This TCR was sampled from a male donor with early-stage non-small cell lung cancer. V gene TRBV7-2 combines with J gene TRBJ1-1; no clear D. Sample: PBMCs, taken at follow-up. The CDR3 reads CASIPRQVNTEAFF. In DNA, the CDR3 is TGTGCCAGCATCCCCCGGCAGGTGAACACTGAAGCTTTCTTT.